The source of this T cell receptor beta chain is a study of blood T cell repertoires in COVID-19 (TCRdb year 2020). Describing the broader study: Samples covering the acute and convalescent phases of COVID-19 were provided by collaborators in the United States, Italy and Spain. The material from the prospective study consisted of cDNA or gDNA derived from T cells, B-cell-depleted T cells, or PBMCs. Subjects who had been exposed to COVID-19, were actively infected with it, or had recovered from it provided the deeply sampled blood TCRbeta repertoires that made up the dataset. The repertoires were released in a freely available public database meant as a resource for research on the immune response to SARS-CoV-2. The samples were drawn from two sources: the first 160 participants of the ongoing ImmuneRACE study, and about 1,300 subjects contributed by 6 global collaborators. Sample metadata almost always included a de-identified subject ID, COVID-19 status, age in years and sex. Where available, HLA class I and class II types were taken from metadata supplied by the sample provider and were not determined by assay-based typing. Broad study findings and their caveats: The amount of clinical and demographic metadata varied by source and participant and was provided uncurated.

TCRbeta CDR3 regions were amplified from genomic DNA by means of the immunoSEQ Assay, a bias-controlled multiplex PCR. Regarding the original processing steps: The number of nucleated cells in each sample was estimated from the amplification of reference gene primers within the assay. To quantify the absolute abundance of each unique TCRbeta CDR3 rearrangement, sequence reads were collapsed and filtered. For each sample, productive Simpson clonality was calculated as the square root of Simpson's diversity index across productive rearrangements. This is the immuneACCESS table as TCRdb keeps it, with only in-frame sequences that have V and J called. A part of the clones is gone; compared with another copy, unresolved V genes explain less than half, and the rest is unexplained. That table furnishes V, J and clone size, whereas the DNA furnished D and trimming. In this sample the table shows roughly 220,000 clones, 80% to 90% of which occur a single time. Clones ranked in the top ten supply about 20% of the sample.

The junction shows trimming of 1 base on V and 5 bases on J, plus 8 bases between the germline ends. The cysteine opens and the phenylalanine closes a CDR3 of 13 amino acids. The only DNA kept is the CDR3, 39 bases in frame from the first base. Per the germline V gene, SNHLY is the CDR1 and FYNNEI is the CDR2. This clone occurred a few times. Its target antigen remains unknown. Base qualities were left out, and no much larger clone turns up one base away. Whole blood was collected in K2EDTA tubes by collaborating institutions according to the institutions' own protocols. For TCRbeta analysis, collaborator samples were shipped as frozen whole blood, as isolated PBMCs, or as DNA extracted from either sample type.

Specimen: peripheral blood. The chain uses TRBV2 and TRBJ1-1, with the D gene not clear enough to name. This receptor was obtained from a man aged 25 to 45 with active or convalescent COVID-19. The CDR3 protein sequence reads: CASSEDTATEAFF. The DNA sequence reads TGTGCCAGCAGTGAAGACACAGCTACTGAAGCTTTCTTT. The CDR3 plus the reference TRBV2 and TRBJ1-1 genes for the other parts give the full variable domain: EPEVTQTPSHQVTQMGQEVILRCVPISNHLYFYWYRQILGQKVEFLVSFYNNEISEKSEIFDDQFSVERPDGSNFTLKIRSTKLEDSAMYFCASSEDTATEAFFGQGTRLTVV.